A selection of T cell receptor beta chains follows, all from one sample in a study of blood T cell repertoires in COVID-19. The method was immunoSEQ multiplex PCR; TCRdb's version includes in-frame clones alone and lacks a portion of them. The sample consists of nearly 80,000 clones, about four fifths of them appearing once. Sequenced material: peripheral blood. These receptors were collected from a woman aged 70-85 years with acute or convalescent COVID-19. Each CDR3 is given with its conserved first and last residue. A D gene is named only where the DNA matches it firmly. A clone size is listed for some rows: how often the clone was seen (once, few, many), or a class if it is expanded.

clone_size j_call v_call d_call cdr3_nt cdr3_aa
few TRBJ1-5 TRBV7-3 . TGTGCCAGCAGCTTAAATCAGGGCAGGCCCCAGCATTTT CASSLNQGRPQHF
. TRBJ1-2 TRBV5-1 . TGCGCCAGCAGCACGGGACAAAATTCCAACTATGGCTACACCTTC CASSTGQNSNYGYTF
. TRBJ2-7 TRBV7-6 TRBD2 TGTGCCAGCAGCCCACCGGGGGGCGAGCAGTACTTC CASSPPGGEQYF
. TRBJ2-1 TRBV6-5 TRBD2 TGTGCCAGCATCGGACTAGCGGGCGTTTACAATGAGCAGTTCTTC CASIGLAGVYNEQFF
once TRBJ2-5 TRBV5-1 . TGCGCCAGCAGCTTGGTAGCGGGCTTACAGGGAGAGACCCAGTACTTC CASSLVAGLQGETQYF
. TRBJ2-3 TRBV24-1 . TGTGCCACAGCCCCCGTTCGGGCAGATACGCAGTATTTT CATAPVRADTQYF
. TRBJ2-5 TRBV5-1 TRBD2 TGCGCCAGTGCCCAACTAGCGGGAGAAGAGACCCAGTACTTC CASAQLAGEETQYF
. TRBJ2-3 TRBV7-3 . TGTGCCAGCAGCTTAACGAGCAGCGGAGCGGGCACAGATACGCAGTATTTT CASSLTSSGAGTDTQYF
. TRBJ2-2 TRBV10-1 . TGCGCCAGCGGGCCTAACACCGGGGAGCTGTTTTTT CASGPNTGELFF
. TRBJ2-2 TRBV3-1/TRBV3-2 . TGTGCCAGCAGCTCGCGGACTCTTAAATCCGGGGAGCTGTTTTTT CASSSRTLKSGELFF
. TRBJ2-7 TRBV6-5 TRBD1 TGTGCCAGCAGTCCCGACAGGGGCCCTACCTACGAGCAGTACTTC CASSPDRGPTYEQYF
once TRBJ2-2 TRBV18 TRBD1 TGTGCCAGCTCAACTGGGACAGGTCACACCGGGGAGCTGTTTTTT CASSTGTGHTGELFF
few TRBJ1-6 TRBV30 TRBD1 TGTGCCTGGATGGGACAGGGGAATTCACCCCTCCACTTT CAWMGQGNSPLHF
. TRBJ2-7 TRBV18 TRBD2 TGTGCCAGCTCACCTGGTCAAGGGAGGGACGGGAGCTACGAGCAGTACTTC CASSPGQGRDGSYEQYF
. TRBJ2-5 TRBV6-5 TRBD2 TGTGCCAGCAGGAATAGCGGGAGGGCCCAAGAGACCCAGTACTTC CASRNSGRAQETQYF
. TRBJ2-7 TRBV5-4 TRBD2 TGTGCCAGCAGCTTGGACTCCCCGCCGACTAGCGGGTTGTACGAGCAGTACTTC CASSLDSPPTSGLYEQYF
. TRBJ2-1 TRBV7-9 TRBD2 TGTGCCAGCAGCCCCGGACTAGCGGGGGGGAATGAGCAGTTCTTC CASSPGLAGGNEQFF
. TRBJ1-1 TRBV19 . TGTGCCAGTAGAGCAGGGTCTAGGCCTGAAGCTTTCTTT CASRAGSRPEAFF
. TRBJ1-1 TRBV30 . TGTGCCTGGAGTGTTTACAGCTATTTTATGAACACTGAAGCTTTCTTT CAWSVYSYFMNTEAFF